This entry describes one T cell receptor (beta chain). These data belong to a study of T cell changes during pregnancy in multiple sclerosis. The V and J ends lost 5 bases and 6 bases, in that order; junction bases with no gene match: 4. Looked up from germline, CDR1 is SNHLY and CDR2 is FYNNEI. CDR3 size: 14 residues. Data came from immunoSEQ multiplex PCR; TCRdb stores just in-frame clones and leaves some out. The sample yields 28,000 or so clones, 85% to 90% seen once. The V and J genes are TRBV2 and TRBJ1-6, with 7 bases matching TRBD1. The TCR sequence derives from a female donor in good health, enrolled as a control in a pregnancy study. The sample was CD4+ T cells from peripheral blood mononuclear cells, taken in the first trimester of pregnancy. The chain's CDR3 is CASSRQGGNSPLHF. DNA of the CDR3: TGTGCCAGCAGTCGACAGGGAGGTAATTCACCCCTCCACTTT.